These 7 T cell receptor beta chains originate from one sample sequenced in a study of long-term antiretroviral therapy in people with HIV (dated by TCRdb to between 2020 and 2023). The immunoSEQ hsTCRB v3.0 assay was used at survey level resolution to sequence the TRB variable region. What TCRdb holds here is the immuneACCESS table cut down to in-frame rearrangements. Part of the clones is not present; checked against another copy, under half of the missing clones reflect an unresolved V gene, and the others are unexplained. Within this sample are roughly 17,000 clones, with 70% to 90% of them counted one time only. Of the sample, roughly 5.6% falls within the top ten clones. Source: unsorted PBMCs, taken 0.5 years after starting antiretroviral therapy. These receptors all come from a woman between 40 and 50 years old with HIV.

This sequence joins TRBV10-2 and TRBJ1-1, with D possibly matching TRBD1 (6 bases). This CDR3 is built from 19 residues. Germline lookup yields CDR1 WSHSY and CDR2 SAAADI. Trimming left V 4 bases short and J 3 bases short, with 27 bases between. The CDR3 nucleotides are TGCGCCAGCAGTGGGGGGACACTCTCGACCGCCACGAGGGACACTGAAGCTTTCTTT. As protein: CASSGGTLSTATRDTEAFF.

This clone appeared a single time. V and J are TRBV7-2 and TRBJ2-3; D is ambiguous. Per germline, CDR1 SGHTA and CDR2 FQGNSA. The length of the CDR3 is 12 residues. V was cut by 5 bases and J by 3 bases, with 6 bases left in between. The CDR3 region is CASSGLTDTQYF. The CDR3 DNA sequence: TGTGCCAGCAGCGGCCTAACAGATACGCAGTATTTT.

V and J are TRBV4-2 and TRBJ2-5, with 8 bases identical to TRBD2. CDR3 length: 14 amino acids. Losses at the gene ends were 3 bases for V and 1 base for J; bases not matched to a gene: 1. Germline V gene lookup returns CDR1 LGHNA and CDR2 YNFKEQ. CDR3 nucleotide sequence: TGTGCCAGCAGCCAGGGACTAGTCCAAGAGACCCAGTACTTC. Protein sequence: CASSQGLVQETQYF.

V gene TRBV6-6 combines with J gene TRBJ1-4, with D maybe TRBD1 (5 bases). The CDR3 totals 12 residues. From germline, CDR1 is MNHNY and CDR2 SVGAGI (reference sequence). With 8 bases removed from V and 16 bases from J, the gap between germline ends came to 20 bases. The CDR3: CASGAYGLPRFF. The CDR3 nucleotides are TGTGCCAGCGGGGCGTACGGATTACCCCGGTTTTTT.

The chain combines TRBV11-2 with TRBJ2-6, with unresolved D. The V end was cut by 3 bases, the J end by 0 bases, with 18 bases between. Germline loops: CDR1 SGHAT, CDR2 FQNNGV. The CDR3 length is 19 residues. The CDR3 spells CASSFLSRQTNSGANVLTF. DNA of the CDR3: TGTGCCAGCAGCTTTCTTTCTCGGCAGACCAACTCTGGGGCCAACGTCCTGACTTTC.

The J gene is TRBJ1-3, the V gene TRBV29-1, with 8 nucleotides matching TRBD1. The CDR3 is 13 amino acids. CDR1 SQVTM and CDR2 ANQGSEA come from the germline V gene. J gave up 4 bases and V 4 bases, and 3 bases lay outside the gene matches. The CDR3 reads CSVVQGAGNTIYF. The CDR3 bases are TGCAGCGTTGTTCAGGGGGCGGGAAACACCATATATTTT.

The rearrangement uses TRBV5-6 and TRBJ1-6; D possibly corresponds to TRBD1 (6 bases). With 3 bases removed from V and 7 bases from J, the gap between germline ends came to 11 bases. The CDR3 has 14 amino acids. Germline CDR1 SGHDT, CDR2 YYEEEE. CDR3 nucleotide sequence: TGTGCCAGCAGCTCCGGGACACCCAATTCACCCCTCCACTTT. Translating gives CASSSGTPNSPLHF.